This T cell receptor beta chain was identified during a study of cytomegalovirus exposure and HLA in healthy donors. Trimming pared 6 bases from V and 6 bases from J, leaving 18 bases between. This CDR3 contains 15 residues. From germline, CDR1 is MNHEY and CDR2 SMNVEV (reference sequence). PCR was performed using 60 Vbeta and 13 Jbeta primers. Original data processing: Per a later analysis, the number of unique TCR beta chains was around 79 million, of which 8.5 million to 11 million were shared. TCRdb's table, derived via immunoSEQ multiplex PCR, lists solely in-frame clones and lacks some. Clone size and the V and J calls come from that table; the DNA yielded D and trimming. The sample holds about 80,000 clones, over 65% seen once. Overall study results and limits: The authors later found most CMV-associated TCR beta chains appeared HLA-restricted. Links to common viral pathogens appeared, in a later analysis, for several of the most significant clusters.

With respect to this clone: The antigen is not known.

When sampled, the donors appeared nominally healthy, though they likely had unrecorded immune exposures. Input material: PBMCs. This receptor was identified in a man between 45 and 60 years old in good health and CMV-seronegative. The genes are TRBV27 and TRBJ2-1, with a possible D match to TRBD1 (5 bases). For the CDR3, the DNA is TGTGCCAGCAGCCAGACAAAAGGGGCCCTCAATGAGCAGTTCTTC. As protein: CASSQTKGALNEQFF.